This entry is about one T cell receptor beta chain. The entry originates in a study of T cell responses to AZD1222 COVID-19 vaccine. Profiling relied on immunoSEQ multiplex PCR, and the TCRdb table lists in-frame clones only, not all of them. The sample carries some 200,000 clones, approximately 91% recorded once. Combined were second doses at about 4 or about 12 weeks. The sequencing used peripheral blood, collected 28 days after the second AZD1222 dose. This sequence originates from an adult who received the AZD1222 COVID-19 vaccine.

The DNA for the CDR3 is TGTGCCAGCAGTGTCCTCTCCGGGACAGGGACTGGAAACACCATATATTTT. This sequence encodes CASSVLSGTGTGNTIYF. This chain links TRBV28 with TRBJ1-3; TRBD1 matches at 9 bases. CDR3 length: 17 residues. Germline V lookup: CDR1 MDHEN, CDR2 SYDVKM. J gave up 2 bases and V 5 bases, and 10 bases lay outside the gene matches. Full variable domain (outside the CDR3, taken from reference TRBV28 and TRBJ1-3): DVKVTQSSRYLVKRTGEKVFLECVQDMDHENMFWYRQDPGLGLRLIYFSYDVKMKEKGDIPEGYSVSREKKERFSLILESASTNQTSMYLCASSVLSGTGTGNTIYFGEGSWLTVV.